The 15 T cell receptor beta chains presented below share a single source sample, sequenced in a study of post-analysis software for immune sequencing data. The antigens for these receptors are not known. Unique-molecular-identifier-tagged TCR beta cDNA libraries were used. TCRdb re-analysed the PCR reads in MiXCR, keeping a single row per CDR3 protein. The table lists about 460,000 distinct CDR3 sequences, under 55% of them singletons. The study's findings and limits: Controls showed lower frequencies than patients for roughly five TRBV segments, and TRBV5-6, TRBV5-1 and TRBV20-1 were among these.

Specimen: blood. These receptors all come from a girl aged 5-17 years with multiple sclerosis.

This clonotype was counted between two and nine times. J is TRBJ1-6 and V is TRBV18; no reliable D call. The CDR3 has 14 amino acids. Germline CDR1 reads KGHSH; CDR2 reads LQKENI. V was clipped by 6 bases and J by 1 base, with 7 bases between them. The CDR3 nucleotides read TGTGCCAGCTCGGAGAGATCCTATAATTCACCCCTCCACTTT. Encoded protein: CASSERSYNSPLHF.

The sample holds a few counts of this clonotype. The chain combines TRBV7-9 with TRBJ2-1; 13 positions agree with TRBD2. Germline V lookup: CDR1 SEHNR, CDR2 FQNEAQ (reference sequence). The junction had 8 bases not matched to a gene; V was cut back by 5 bases and J by 7 bases. The length of the CDR3 is 16 residues. The CDR3 here is CASSHPGTSGKNEQFF. The CDR3 DNA reads TGTGCCAGCAGCCATCCCGGGACTAGCGGGAAGAATGAGCAGTTCTTC.

In this sample, this clonotype turned up a few times. This chain links TRBV24-1 with TRBJ2-5, with D possibly TRBD1 on 6 matching bases. V lost 3 bases and J lost 4, with 11 bases in between. The CDR3 contains 14 residues. Germline lookup yields CDR1 KGHDR and CDR2 SFDVKD. The CDR3 region is CATSDPRTVETQYF. The CDR3 DNA is TGTGCCACCAGTGATCCCAGGACAGTAGAGACCCAGTACTTC.

This clonotype was seen a handful of times. The chain uses TRBV20-1 and TRBJ1-2; D gene ambiguous. Germline V lookup: CDR1 DFQATT, CDR2 SNEGSKA (reference sequence). The CDR3 length is 14 residues. V was cut by 5 bases and J by 4 bases, with 17 bases left in between. The DNA for the CDR3 is TGCAGTGCTGCGGAGAAGGGAGTACTCTATGGCTACACCTTC. It specifies CSAAEKGVLYGYTF.

The chain joins TRBV24-1 to TRBJ1-1; D is undetermined. Germline assignment: CDR1 KGHDR and CDR2 SFDVKD. V was clipped by 3 bases and J by 4 bases, with 14 bases between them. The CDR3 has 15 residues. The CDR3 bases are TGTGCCACCAGTGATAATCGTGGAGGAGGCACTGAAGCTTTCTTT. The encoded protein is CATSDNRGGGTEAFF.

This clonotype was observed a handful of times. The V call is TRBV20-1, the J call TRBJ2-3, with D possibly matching TRBD2 (5 bases). V lost 5 bases and J lost 4, with 16 bases in between. Germline-derived CDR1 and CDR2 are DFQATT and SNEGSKA (reference sequence). This CDR3 is built from 14 residues. In DNA, the CDR3 is TGCAGTGCTCTTTCTAGCACCAGTGCAGATACGCAGTATTTT. Translated: CSALSSTSADTQYF.

The chain has TRBV5-1 and TRBJ2-5; 12 nucleotides match TRBD2. The CDR3 runs to 16 residues. Germline V gene data show CDR1 as SGHRS and CDR2 as YFSETQ. The ends lost 0 bases at V and 5 bases at J; junction bases unmatched: 5. The DNA for the CDR3 is TGCGCCAGCAGCTTGGGACTAGCGGGAGATCTGGAGACCCAGTACTTC. Amino acid sequence: CASSLGLAGDLETQYF.

The CDR3 coding sequence is TGTGCCAGCAGTCCGCTGGGGAGCCAGGTTATTGGGGGCTACACCTTC. Residues: CASSPLGSQVIGGYTF. V is TRBV28 and J is TRBJ1-2; the D is unclear. The CDR3 covers 16 residues. Germline CDR1 is MDHEN and CDR2 is SYDVKM. V gave up 5 bases and J gave up 8 bases, with 24 bases separating them.

The V and J genes are TRBV25-1 and TRBJ2-1; D is possibly TRBD1 (6 bases). The V and J ends lost 2 bases and 7 bases respectively, with 21 bases between them. The CDR3 loop spans 17 amino acids. Germline assignment: CDR1 MGHDK and CDR2 SYGVNS. The DNA for the CDR3 is TGTGCCAGCAGTGAAGGCAGAGACTCATGGGGGCGAAATGAGCAGTTCTTC. This codes for CASSEGRDSWGRNEQFF.

The chain recombines TRBV20-1 with TRBJ2-1; the D gene is possibly TRBD2 (6 bases). V was clipped by 6 bases and J by 6 bases, with 15 bases between them. CDR1 is DFQATT and CDR2 is SNEGSKA in the germline V gene (reference sequence). The CDR3 has 13 residues. The CDR3 reads CSATVAAANEQFF. The CDR3 DNA reads as TGCAGTGCAACGGTAGCGGCCGCCAATGAGCAGTTCTTC.

The rearrangement links TRBV5-1 to TRBJ2-7; TRBD1 matches at 12 bases. The germline gives CDR1 SGHRS, CDR2 YFSETQ. V shed 3 bases and J 4 bases; nucleotides not matched to a gene: 5. CDR3 length equals 15 residues. In DNA form, the CDR3 reads TGCGCCAGCAGCTCAGCGGGACAGGGGGCGTACGAGCAGTACTTC. It encodes CASSSAGQGAYEQYF.

CDR3 loop: CASSLSMDSEQYF. The CDR3 coding sequence is TGTGCCAGCAGCTTATCGATGGACTCTGAGCAGTACTTC. V and J are TRBV11-2 and TRBJ2-7; tentatively, D is TRBD2 (5 bases). The CDR3 contains 13 residues. Germline V gives CDR1 SGHAT, CDR2 FQNNGV. V was clipped by 2 bases and J by 7 bases, with 12 bases between them.

The chain is built from TRBV27 and TRBJ1-4; D is uncertain. Germline V CDR1 and CDR2: MNHEY, SMNVEV (reference sequence). The CDR3 runs 16 residues. Deletions cut 7 bases from V and 7 bases from J, with 22 bases between. CDR3: CASTSYFRRAGEKLFF. CDR3 sequence (DNA): TGTGCCAGCACCTCTTATTTTCGAAGGGCGGGTGAAAAACTGTTTTTT.

V is TRBV29-1 and J is TRBJ1-2, with 9 positions matching TRBD1. Germline values: CDR1 SQVTM, CDR2 ANQGSEA. The junction had 6 bases not matched to a gene; V was cut back by 6 bases and J by 7 bases. This CDR3 spans 12 amino acids. The DNA of the CDR3 is TGCAGCGTCCTGACAGGGGGTTTTGGCTACACCTTC. This sequence encodes CSVLTGGFGYTF.

The chain carries TRBV20-1 and TRBJ1-1; no clear D. CDR1 and CDR2 from the germline V gene are DFQATT and SNEGSKA (reference sequence). There are 13 residues in the CDR3. V was clipped by 4 bases and J by 2 bases, with 11 bases between them. CDR3 sequence (DNA): TGCAGTGCTACCCCCTCGGGCAACACTGAAGCTTTCTTT. Amino acids: CSATPSGNTEAFF.